The sequence of this T cell receptor (beta chain) was determined in a study of blood T cell repertoires in COVID-19. Study summary: Acute-phase and convalescent COVID-19 samples originated in the United States, Italy and Spain.

Seattle's enrolled individuals joined amid active infection and were then monitored longitudinally. Sequencing was performed with immunoSEQ multiplex PCR; in TCRdb, only in-frame clones are kept and a portion is missing. The sample shows around 260,000 clones, 75% to 95% of them seen only once. The CDR3 is 16 amino acids. V shed 2 bases and J shed 1 base, with 14 bases lying between them. CDR1 is SGHRS and CDR2 is YFSETQ in the germline V gene. The material sequenced was peripheral blood. This TCR came from a young adult with COVID-19, enrolled during active disease. V usage is TRBV5-1 and J usage is TRBJ2-3; TRBD2 is a possible D gene (5 bases). The CDR3 is CASSLAAQFGTDTQYF. In DNA form, the CDR3 reads TGCGCCAGCAGCTTAGCGGCGCAGTTTGGCACAGATACGCAGTATTTT.